The TCR beta chain under discussion was sequenced for a study of control samples from healthy donors and cancer patients. Assay used: immunoSEQ multiplex PCR; TCRdb lists only in-frame clones, some missing. This table has about 42,000 clones, roughly 83% appearing once. The sequence was collected from a man in his fifties or sixties in good health. The specimen sequenced was blood.

Here the CDR3 reads CASSAGGITEAFF. The CDR3, as DNA: TGCGCCAGCAGTGCCGGGGGGATCACTGAAGCTTTCTTT. V is TRBV10-2 and J is TRBJ1-1, with D possibly matching TRBD1 (5 bases). Germline CDR1 and CDR2: WSHSY and SAAADI. V was cut by 4 bases and J by 4 bases, with 10 bases left in between. This CDR3 comprises 13 residues.